This T cell receptor beta chain comes out of a study of radiation and T cells in renal cell carcinoma (dated by TCRdb to between 2020 and 2021). For the wider study: In total, 50 to 55 samples underwent TCR beta sequencing: 25 or so tumors plus 27 peripheral blood samples. A total of 4,016,671 unique CDR3 nucleotide sequences, encoding 2.5 million to 3 million unique CDR3 amino acid sequences, were found across all 50 or so samples. The final blood draw was performed at 4 weeks after radiation, at the same time as nephrectomy. Results the study describes overall, beyond this receptor: Tracking of blood repertoire dynamics stopped at three to four weeks after treatment, with no follow-up past that point. Because no pretreatment tumor biopsies were available, whether clonotypes were present in the tumor at baseline could not be determined. In blood, the top tumor clonotypes increased from baseline to 2 weeks after radiation and then shrank by 4 weeks, which suggests a temporary expansion of tumor-resident clones. Effects of radiation dose or scheduling on the TCR repertoire could not be addressed with the single-armed trial design.

TCR beta libraries were generated from genomic DNA with the immunoSEQ kit, following the manufacturer's recommendations. To prepare libraries, a first multiplex PCR with proprietary primers was run, followed by a second PCR that added unique barcodes, and a bead cleanup was done after each round. A kit-provided positive control reaction and a negative control reaction were included in every sample batch. The final libraries were assessed on an Agilent 4200 TapeStation D1000 ScreenTape, pooled by volume, and quantified by qPCR. Sequencing ran on an Illumina NextSeq500 with a MidOutput 150-cycle cartridge, using 156 Read1 and 15 Index1 cycles with kit custom primers. The pooled library was loaded at 0.75 to 1 pM, and 20% PhiX control was spiked in. As for the original processing: The vendor-processed data were analyzed in R, and a clonotype was defined as all T cells that share the same CDR3 nucleotide sequence. For clone abundance analyses, frequencies were normalized to the 10,000 most abundant clones in each sample. Before analysis, public T cell clones were removed, and these numbered fewer than five per sample on average. A difference in abundance of at least 32-fold between compartments was used to define tumor-enriched and baseline blood-enriched clonotypes. A beta-binomial differential abundance model was used to identify clonotypes that were expanded or contracted between blood time points. Similarity between tumor and blood repertoires was quantified using the Baroni-Urbani and Buser coefficient, and groups were compared with two-tailed Wilcoxon tests in R. TCRdb carries this immuneACCESS record with in-frame sequences only. Its versions omit some clonotypes, under half of them owing to an unresolved V gene in the studies checked, with the rest unexplained. V and J calls and clone size are given by that table; D and trimming were obtained from the DNA. The sample has about 40,000 clones on record, about 82% of them singletons. The top ten clonotypes cover 27% of the sample.

The germline V gene supplies CDR1 MNHEY and CDR2 SVGAGI. Cut back by 6 bases and 1 base, the V and J ends lie 12 bases apart. The CDR3 runs 14 amino acids, cysteine and phenylalanine included. The only DNA kept is the CDR3, 42 bases in frame from the first base. Taken with the paper, the label for time point translates to: blood 4 weeks post-SBRT, at nephrectomy. Sample treatment or condition, as interpreted from the label and publication: 15 Gy SBRT to primary tumor, nephrectomy 4 weeks later. Samples were obtained from a clinical trial, in which 15 Gy stereotactic body radiation therapy was delivered to primary renal cell carcinomas and nephrectomy was performed 4 weeks later. To track tumor-enriched clonotypes, serial peripheral blood was sampled from radiation-treated patients at baseline and at 2 weeks and 4 weeks after SBRT. Renal cell carcinoma with clear cell pathology was present in all patients. Genomic DNA for TCR sequencing was prepared using the QIAamp DNA Blood Mini Kit (Qiagen). The analyses included just those samples that passed every quality control check.

As concerns this clone: What this receptor recognizes is not known. Base qualities were left out, and no much larger clone turns up one base away.

This TCR derives from a woman in her seventies with renal cell carcinoma. The sequence is built from TRBV6-5 and TRBJ1-1, with no reliable assignment of the D segment. The sequencing here drew on blood, taken from a patient whose treatment included radiotherapy and nephrectomy. The CDR3 reads as follows: CASSPRTGNTEAFF. The nucleotides read TGTGCCAGCAGCCCCCGGACGGGGAACACTGAAGCTTTCTTT.